The following is a T cell receptor (beta chain) sequence with its context. The assay was immunoSEQ multiplex PCR, and TCRdb's table has in-frame clones only and misses some. The top ten clones hold 5.5% to 7% of a sample with approximately 62,000 clones, roughly 80% of them seen once. Trimming stripped 2 bases from V and 7 bases from J, with 17 bases between. The CDR3 sequence is 15 residues long. The germline gives CDR1 MNHEY, CDR2 SVGAGI. This sample is part of a study of blood T cell repertoires in COVID-19. For the study at large: Acute and convalescent COVID-19 specimens originated in the United States, Italy and Spain. In each case, the material was cDNA or gDNA derived from T cells, B-cell-depleted T cells, or PBMCs.

The genes are TRBV6-5 and TRBJ2-5; possible D gene TRBD2, 6 bases. This TCR came from a woman in her fifties or sixties with active or convalescent COVID-19. The source material was peripheral blood. CDR3 region: CASSYAGGGGPTQYF. The DNA for the CDR3 is TGTGCCAGCAGTTACGCCGGGGGAGGAGGACCGACCCAGTACTTC.